This T cell receptor beta chain was identified in a study of breast tumors, draining lymph nodes, adjacent tissues. Whole-study findings and limits: Findings are consistent with lymph node origin and intratumoral expansion of most tumor T cells. Tumors had less TCR diversity than lymph nodes, more than nontumor tissue. Compared with basal-like, luminal-like tumors shared significantly more repertoire with nontumor tissue. Data only fit, rather than demonstrated, lymph node origin of most tumor T cells.

This clonotype was counted ten times or more. Its specificity is not known. Axillary draining lymph nodes of breast cancer patients supplied the node samples. TCRdb passed the multiplex PCR reads through MiXCR, listing each CDR3 protein once. The sample holds nearly 200,000 distinct CDR3 sequences, 31% seen once. Germline V CDR1 and CDR2: SGHRS, YFSETQ. V lost 4 bases, J lost 6 bases, and 10 bases lay in between. The CDR3 runs 13 residues. Sequenced material: axillary lymph node tissue. The chain employs TRBV5-1 and TRBJ2-2, with D possibly being TRBD1 or TRBD2 (5 bases each). The sequence derives from a female donor with breast cancer. Some clones in this sample may be carry-over from other donors' samples. CDR3 in amino acids: CASSRGESGELFF. In DNA form, the CDR3 reads TGCGCCAGCAGCAGGGGAGAATCCGGGGAGCTGTTTTTT.